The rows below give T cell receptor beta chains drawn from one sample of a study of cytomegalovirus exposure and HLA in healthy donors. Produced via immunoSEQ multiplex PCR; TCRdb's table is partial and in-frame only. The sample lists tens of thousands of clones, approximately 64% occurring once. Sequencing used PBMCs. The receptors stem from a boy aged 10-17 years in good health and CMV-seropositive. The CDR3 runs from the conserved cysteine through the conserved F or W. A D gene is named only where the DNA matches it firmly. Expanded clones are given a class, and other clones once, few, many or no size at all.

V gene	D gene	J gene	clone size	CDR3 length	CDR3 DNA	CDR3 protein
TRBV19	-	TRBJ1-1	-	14	TGTGCCAGTAGTATGGGCACACTGAACACTGAAGCTTTCTTT	CASSMGTLNTEAFF
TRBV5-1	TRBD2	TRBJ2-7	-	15	TGCGCCAGCAGCTTTAGCGGGGGGAACTCCTACGAGCAGTACTTC	CASSFSGGNSYEQYF
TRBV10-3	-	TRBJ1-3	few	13	TGTGCCATCAGTGGGGAGGCAAGAAACACCATATATTTT	CAISGEARNTIYF
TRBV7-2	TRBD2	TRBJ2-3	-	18	TGTGCCAGCAGCCAGAGGGGGTGGCTAGCGGGGAGCACAGATACGCAGTATTTT	CASSQRGWLAGSTDTQYF
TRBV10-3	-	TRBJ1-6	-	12	TGTGCCATCAGTGCTATTGGTTCACCCCTCAACTTT	CAISAIGSPLNF
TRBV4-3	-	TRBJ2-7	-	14	TGCGCCAGCAGCCAAGGGCCACAGAATTTCCAGCAGTACTTC	CASSQGPQNFQQYF
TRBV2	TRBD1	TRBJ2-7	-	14	TGTGCCAGCAGTGAGAGGACAGGGAGGAGCGAGCAGTACTTC	CASSERTGRSEQYF
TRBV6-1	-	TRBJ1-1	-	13	TGTGCCAGCAGTGAAGAGCGCGGCACTGAAGCCTTCTTT	CASSEERGTEAFF
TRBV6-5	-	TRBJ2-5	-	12	TGTGCCAGCAGTCAAAGCTGGGAGACCCAGTACTTC	CASSQSWETQYF
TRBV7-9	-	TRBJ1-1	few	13	TGTGCCAGCAGCTTACGGGAGAACACTGAAGCTTTCTTT	CASSLRENTEAFF
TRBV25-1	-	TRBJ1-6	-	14	TGTGCCAGCAGTGATATACAGACTAATTCACCCCTCCACTTT	CASSDIQTNSPLHF
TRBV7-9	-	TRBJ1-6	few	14	TGTGCCAGCAGCTACGGGACTTATAATTCACCCCTCCACTTT	CASSYGTYNSPLHF
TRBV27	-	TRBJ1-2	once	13	TGTGCCAGCAGTTTTCGGGGGACCTATGGCTACACCTTC	CASSFRGTYGYTF
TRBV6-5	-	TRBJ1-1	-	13	TGTGCCAGCAGTTACGGGAGCAACACTGAAGCTTTCTTT	CASSYGSNTEAFF
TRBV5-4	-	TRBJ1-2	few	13	TGTGCCAGCAGCTTGCAGGGCCCGAAGGGCTACACCTTC	CASSLQGPKGYTF
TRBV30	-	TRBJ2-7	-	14	TGTGCCTGGAGTGAAGGGACACCTACCTACGAGCAGTACTTC	CAWSEGTPTYEQYF
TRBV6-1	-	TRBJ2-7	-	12	TGTGCCAGCGGGGACACAACCTACGAGCAGTACTTC	CASGDTTYEQYF
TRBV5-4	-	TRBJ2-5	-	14	TGTGCCAGCAGCTTCGGTCAGACACAAGAGACCCAGTACTTC	CASSFGQTQETQYF
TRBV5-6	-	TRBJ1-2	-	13	TGTGCCAGCAGCCCCACAGATAACTATGGCTACACCTTC	CASSPTDNYGYTF
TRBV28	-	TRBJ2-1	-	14	TGTGCCAGCCAAGTGGTCAGATCCTACAATGAGCAGTTCTTC	CASQVVRSYNEQFF
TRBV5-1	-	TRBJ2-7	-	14	TGCGCCAGCAGCTTGACTGGACAGTCCTACGAGCAGTACTTC	CASSLTGQSYEQYF
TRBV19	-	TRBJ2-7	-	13	TGTGCCAGTAGTATAGGTGGGGCAAACGAGCAGTACTTC	CASSIGGANEQYF
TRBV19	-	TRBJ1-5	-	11	TGTGCCAGTAGACAACAGGGCCCCCAGCATTTT	CASRQQGPQHF
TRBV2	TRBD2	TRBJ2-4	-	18	TGTGCCAGCAGGGATGGACTAGCGGGGGGTTCGTCCAAAAACATTCAGTACTTC	CASRDGLAGGSSKNIQYF
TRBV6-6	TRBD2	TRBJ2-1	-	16	TGTGCCAGCAGTCTACCGGGACTAGCGGGATTAGGTGAGCAGTTCTTC	CASSLPGLAGLGEQFF
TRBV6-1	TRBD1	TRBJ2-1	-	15	TGTGCCAGCAGTGTTAGGACAGGAGTAAGCGATGAGCAGTTCTTC	CASSVRTGVSDEQFF
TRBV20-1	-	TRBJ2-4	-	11	TGCAGTCCGAACAGGGAGGGCATTCAGTACTTC	CSPNREGIQYF
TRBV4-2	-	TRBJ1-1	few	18	TGTGCCAGCAGCCAGGAAGGTCCGGGTTACTTCATGAACACTGAAGCTTTCTTT	CASSQEGPGYFMNTEAFF
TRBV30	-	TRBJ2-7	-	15	TGTGCCTGGAGTCCGCGAGTGGGGTGGCGGGACGAGCAGTACTTC	CAWSPRVGWRDEQYF
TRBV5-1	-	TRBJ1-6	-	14	TGCGCCAGCAGCTTAGACAGGTTAAATTCACCCCTCCACTTT	CASSLDRLNSPLHF
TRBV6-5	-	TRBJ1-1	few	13	TGTGCCAGCAACCAGGGGAGAGATACTGAAGCTTTCTTT	CASNQGRDTEAFF
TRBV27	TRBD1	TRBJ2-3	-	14	TGTGCCAGCAGTCCATGGACAGGGTCTAGTACGCAGTATTTT	CASSPWTGSSTQYF
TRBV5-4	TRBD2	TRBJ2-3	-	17	TGTGCCAGCAGTAGCGGGAGGGGACAATTGAACCTAGATACGCAGTATTTT	CASSSGRGQLNLDTQYF
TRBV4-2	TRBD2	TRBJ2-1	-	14	TGTGCCAGCAGCCATACTAGCGGGGGGGGTGAGCAGTTCTTC	CASSHTSGGGEQFF
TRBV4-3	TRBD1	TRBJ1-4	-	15	TGCGCCAGCAGCCAAGACTGGACAGGGCACGAAAAACTGTTTTTT	CASSQDWTGHEKLFF
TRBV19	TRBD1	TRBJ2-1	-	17	TGTGCCAGTAGTAAGGGGACAGGGGGCACTAGGGCAAATGAGCAGTTCTTC	CASSKGTGGTRANEQFF
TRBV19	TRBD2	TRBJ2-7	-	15	TGTGCCAGTAGTACCGTAGCGGGAGTAACCTACGAGCAGTACTTC	CASSTVAGVTYEQYF
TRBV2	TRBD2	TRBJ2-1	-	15	TGTGCCAGCAGTGAACCCAGCGGGGTCGGGGATGAGCAGTTCTTC	CASSEPSGVGDEQFF
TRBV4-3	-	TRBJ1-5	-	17	TGCGCCAGCAGCCCCGCCTCCCCCCAGGGTGGTGGCCAGCCCCAGAATTTT	CASSPASPQGGGQPQNF
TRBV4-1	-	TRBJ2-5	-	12	TGCGCCAGCAGCCAAGATCGTTTGACCCAGTACTTC	CASSQDRLTQYF